This TCR beta chain was sequenced during a study of PD-1 blockade in mismatch repair-deficient tumors. Study-level background: Patients had 12 mismatch repair-deficient cancer types, all previously treated and progressing. Study-level results: Rapid post-treatment expansion, then contraction, generally preceding radiologic response, marked tumor-resident clones.

On this clone itself: Antigen unknown.

Mismatch repair deficiency was confirmed in all patients, by PCR or immunohistochemistry. TCRs were sequenced from three patients responding to pembrolizumab. Libraries were prepared by immunoSEQ multiplex PCR; TCRdb keeps only in-frame clonotypes and omits some of them. The profile shows under 95,000 clones, over 70% of them singletons. Trimming stripped 3 bases from V and 5 bases from J, with 19 bases between. Germline values: CDR1 KGHSH, CDR2 LQKENI. The CDR3 is 16 amino acids. The chain links TRBV18 to TRBJ1-1; possibly TRBD1 for D (5 bases). The sample consisted of peripheral blood, taken 12 weeks after starting pembrolizumab. This TCR came from an adult with mismatch repair-deficient cancer. The CDR3 DNA is TGTGCCAGCTCACCGACTGGTAGTGGGGGGGGAACTGAAGCTTTCTTT. It is translated as CASSPTGSGGGTEAFF. The full variable domain, in which reference TRBV18 and TRBJ1-1 provide the parts outside the CDR3, is NAGVMQNPRHLVRRRGQEARLRCSPMKGHSHVYWYRQLPEEGLKFMVYLQKENIIDESGMPKERFSAEFPKEGPSILRIQQVVRGDSAAYFCASSPTGSGGGTEAFFGQGTRLTVV.